This T cell receptor (beta chain) was observed in a study of T cell responses to AZD1222 COVID-19 vaccine (dated by TCRdb to 2020 to 2023). With respect to the entire study: AZD1222 recipients whose second dose came at about 4 weeks and those whose second dose came at about 12 weeks were combined into one group, since spike-specific TCR depth and breadth did not differ between the two schedules. TCR sequencing was performed for roughly 250 trial participants, of whom about 200 were given two doses of AZD1222 and around 25 were given two doses of MenACWY control vaccine. Trial participants were enrolled by age into subgroups of 18-55, 56-69 and 70-plus years, and about 150, 27 and 61 TCR-sequenced participants, respectively, were included in these subgroups.

This specimen's time point label, per the study, means: baseline before first vaccination. Samples from vaccinated people were obtained from the UK trials COV001 and COV002, which included a single-blind randomized controlled phase 2/3 trial of AZD1222 (ChAdOx1 nCoV-19) in healthy adults. For TCRbeta chain sequencing, PBMC samples were collected from trial participants at day 0 and at day 28 after the second dose. General conclusions and limits of the study: The 56-69-year group was small, and its depth increase did not reach significance, likely because of low power. Reportedly, almost half of the unique spike-specific TCRs recognized epitopes lying outside the regions that are mutated in the B.1.351 and B.1.1.7 variants. The vaccine-associated CD4 TCRs covered the entire spike protein, and the dominant responses fell in regions 160-218 and 743-854. Because no day 14 peak-response samples were available, the repertoires could be characterized only after the peak T cell response. Spike-specific TCR breadth and depth rose significantly after two AZD1222 doses compared with day 0 and with MenACWY recipients. Conclusions about previously exposed vaccinees are limited because only five to seven AZD1222 recipients were SARS-CoV-2 seropositive at baseline. Most participants were white British and females outnumbered males, and the authors suggested that clonal diversity may have been underestimated.

The germline V gene provides CDR1 MNHNS and CDR2 SASEGT. Trimming takes 0 bases off V and 6 bases off J; junction bases not matched to a gene: 7. The CDR3 measures 15 amino acids from cysteine to phenylalanine. The only DNA kept is the CDR3, 45 bases in frame from the first base. This clone was seen once. Its antigen remains undetermined. The sample holds no much larger clone one base away, and base qualities are not on file. The CDR3 regions of human TCRbeta chains were analyzed by immunosequencing. Per the original workflow: TCRs in the repertoires were compared against a reference library of SARS-CoV-2-specific TCRs that had been generated with the MIRA antigen-specificity platform. Breadth was defined as the fraction of unique TCRs that were SARS-CoV-2-associated. Depth was defined as the fraction of total T cells that were SARS-CoV-2-associated. Using the MIRA data, each spike-specific TCR was assigned both to the spike region to which the TCR was reactive and to a CD4 or CD8 class. Log10-transformed breadth and depth values were compared by one-way ANOVA with Sidak's multiple comparisons tests. TCRdb stores this immuneACCESS table with in-frame sequences only. Part of the clones is absent; in the studies checked, under half of the shortfall reflects unresolved V genes, and no reason is known for the rest. The V and J calls and clone size were taken over from that table, and D and trimming were inferred from the DNA. Within this sample are 95,000 to 150,000 clones, with 80% to 90% of them counted one time only. The ten most abundant clones make up roughly 1.1% of the sample.

This TCR came from an adult in good health. The chain is encoded by TRBV6-1 joined to TRBJ2-7; 8 middle bases align to TRBD1. Sequencing used peripheral blood, obtained on day 0 of AZD1222 vaccination. In nucleotides, the sequence is TGTGCCAGCAGTGAAGCGTTGACAGGGGACGGCGAGCAGTACTTC. Translated, this gives CASSEALTGDGEQYF.